The rows below give T cell receptor beta chains drawn from one sample of a study of neurological immune-mediated disorders. TCRdb reprocessed the 5' RACE reads with MiXCR, giving one entry per CDR3 protein. The sample carries around 44,000 distinct CDR3 sequences, about 2.5% recorded once. Sequencing input: PBMCs. Every receptor here comes from a man between 25 and 39 years old with multiple sclerosis. Both conserved end residues are part of each CDR3. D genes are given only for firm matches. Size is stated as once, few, many, or a class for an expanded clone.

j_call: TRBJ1-1; clone_size: many; d_call: TRBD1; v_call: TRBV20-1; cdr3_aa: CSAQGGTGTGEAFF; cdr3_nt: TGCAGTGCTCAGGGAGGGACAGGGACAGGGGAAGCTTTCTTT
j_call: TRBJ2-3; clone_size: many; d_call: TRBD2; v_call: TRBV7-9; cdr3_aa: CASSWGLAGGDTQYF; cdr3_nt: TGTGCCAGCAGCTGGGGACTAGCGGGAGGGGATACGCAGTATTTT
j_call: TRBJ1-1; clone_size: many; d_call: NA; v_call: TRBV20-1; cdr3_aa: CSARALGLTEAFF; cdr3_nt: TGCAGTGCTAGAGCGTTGGGGCTGACTGAAGCTTTCTTT
j_call: TRBJ1-6; clone_size: many; d_call: NA; v_call: TRBV12-3/TRBV12-4; cdr3_aa: CASSLRDFWSPLHF; cdr3_nt: TGTGCCAGCAGTTTAAGGGACTTCTGGTCACCCCTCCACTTT
j_call: TRBJ2-7; clone_size: many; d_call: TRBD1; v_call: TRBV5-1; cdr3_aa: CASSKGTVPDYEQYF; cdr3_nt: TGCGCCAGCAGTAAAGGGACAGTTCCAGACTACGAGCAGTACTTC
j_call: TRBJ1-1; clone_size: many; d_call: TRBD1; v_call: TRBV20-1; cdr3_aa: CSARKDRGRAGGEAFF; cdr3_nt: TGCAGTGCTAGGAAGGACAGGGGGAGGGCAGGCGGTGAAGCTTTCTTT
j_call: TRBJ1-1; clone_size: many; d_call: TRBD1; v_call: TRBV11-2; cdr3_aa: CASSVTGGAGTEAFF; cdr3_nt: TGTGCCAGCAGCGTTACAGGGGGCGCGGGGACTGAAGCTTTCTTT
j_call: TRBJ1-5; clone_size: many; d_call: TRBD1; v_call: TRBV20-1; cdr3_aa: CSARGTGQQPQHF; cdr3_nt: TGCAGTGCTAGAGGGACAGGACAACAGCCCCAGCATTTT
j_call: TRBJ2-2; clone_size: many; d_call: NA; v_call: TRBV5-1; cdr3_aa: CASSSLTGNTGELFF; cdr3_nt: TGCGCCAGCAGCTCTCTGACAGGGAACACCGGGGAGCTGTTTTTT
j_call: TRBJ2-2; clone_size: many; d_call: NA; v_call: TRBV9; cdr3_aa: CASSPSTGELFF; cdr3_nt: TGTGCCAGCAGCCCATCCACCGGGGAGCTGTTTTTT
j_call: TRBJ2-7; clone_size: many; d_call: TRBD2; v_call: TRBV5-5; cdr3_aa: CASSNPGLAGYHEQYF; cdr3_nt: TGTGCCAGCAGCAATCCCGGACTAGCGGGATACCACGAGCAGTACTTC
j_call: TRBJ2-1; clone_size: many; d_call: NA; v_call: TRBV11-2; cdr3_aa: CASSFDSLTYNEQFF; cdr3_nt: TGTGCCAGCAGCTTCGACAGTCTAACCTACAATGAGCAGTTCTTC
j_call: TRBJ1-2; clone_size: many; d_call: NA; v_call: TRBV7-2; cdr3_aa: CASSSDRYGYTF; cdr3_nt: TGTGCCAGCAGCTCGGACCGCTATGGCTACACCTTC
j_call: TRBJ2-3; clone_size: many; d_call: NA; v_call: TRBV4-1; cdr3_aa: CASSQVAGSSADTQYF; cdr3_nt: TGCGCCAGCAGCCAAGTAGCAGGGTCATCCGCAGATACGCAGTATTTT
j_call: TRBJ2-7; clone_size: many; d_call: NA; v_call: TRBV5-1; cdr3_aa: CASSLSQYYEQYF; cdr3_nt: TGCGCCAGCAGCTTGTCCCAGTACTACGAGCAGTACTTC
j_call: TRBJ1-2; clone_size: many; d_call: NA; v_call: TRBV12-5; cdr3_aa: CASGLPGAVYGYTF; cdr3_nt: TGTGCTAGTGGTTTGCCAGGGGCCGTCTATGGCTACACCTTC
j_call: TRBJ1-1; clone_size: many; d_call: NA; v_call: TRBV20-1; cdr3_aa: CSASPDRLNTEAFF; cdr3_nt: TGCAGTGCTAGCCCCGACAGATTGAACACTGAAGCTTTCTTT
j_call: TRBJ1-4; clone_size: many; d_call: NA; v_call: TRBV10-3; cdr3_aa: CAISESGGAGEKLFF; cdr3_nt: TGTGCCATCAGTGAGTCGGGGGGAGCTGGGGAAAAACTGTTTTTT
j_call: TRBJ2-2; clone_size: many; d_call: NA; v_call: TRBV7-6; cdr3_aa: CASSLRLGELFF; cdr3_nt: TGTGCCAGCAGCTTACGCCTCGGGGAGCTGTTTTTT
j_call: TRBJ2-5; clone_size: many; d_call: NA; v_call: TRBV5-1; cdr3_aa: CASSLRGQETQYF; cdr3_nt: TGCGCCAGCAGCTTAAGGGGCCAAGAGACCCAGTACTTC
j_call: TRBJ2-6; clone_size: many; d_call: NA; v_call: TRBV6-1; cdr3_aa: CASSEWGDSGANVLTF; cdr3_nt: TGTGCCAGCAGTGAATGGGGCGACTCTGGGGCCAACGTCCTGACTTTC
j_call: TRBJ2-1; clone_size: many; d_call: NA; v_call: TRBV5-1; cdr3_aa: CASSLDLVREQFF; cdr3_nt: TGCGCCAGCAGCTTGGATCTAGTCCGCGAGCAGTTCTTC